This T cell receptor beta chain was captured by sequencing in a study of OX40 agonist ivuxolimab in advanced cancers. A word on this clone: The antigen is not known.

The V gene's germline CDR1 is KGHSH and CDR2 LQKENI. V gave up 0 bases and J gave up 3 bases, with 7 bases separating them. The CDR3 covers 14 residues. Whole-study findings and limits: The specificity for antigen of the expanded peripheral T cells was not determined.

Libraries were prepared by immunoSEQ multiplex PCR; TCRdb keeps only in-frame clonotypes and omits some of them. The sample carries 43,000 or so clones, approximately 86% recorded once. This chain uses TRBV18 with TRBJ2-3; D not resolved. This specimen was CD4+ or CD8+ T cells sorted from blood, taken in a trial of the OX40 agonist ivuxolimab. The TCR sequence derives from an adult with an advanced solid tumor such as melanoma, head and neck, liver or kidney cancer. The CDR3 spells CASSPPEETDTQYF. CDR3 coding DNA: TGTGCCAGCTCACCACCGGAAGAGACAGATACGCAGTATTTT.